The text below deals with one T cell receptor (beta chain). Its antigen has not been determined. Base-call qualities are not available, and no considerably larger clone is one nucleotide away. The data derive from a study of blood T cells in healthy people across ages (dated by TCRdb to between 2014 and 2017). In the study overall: In model experiments, roughly one uniquely barcoded TCR beta cDNA molecule per two T cells was captured by template switching. For two donors (one aged 18 to 29 and one aged 80 or older), the study analyzed two additional independent replicas of 1 million unique cDNA reads from the same blood draw. To track age-related changes in TCR beta repertoire diversity, the study relied on deep sequencing normalized with unique cDNA molecular identifiers. Donors were grouped into four age groups: young (average roughly 17 years), middle-aged (around 39), aged (around 60) and long-lived (approximately 81). To avoid experimental bias, donors of different ages were distributed randomly across sequencing lanes. Points the paper makes about the study in general: Estimates of total diversity based on one million sequenced T cells were regarded as lower bounds and as underestimates. Bulk unsorted PBMC profiling prevented conclusive comparison of naive and antigen-experienced compartments. As age increased, observed TCR beta diversity per million T cells dropped in a roughly linear way, and a significant reduction was already evident by age around 41. A strong correlation was found between observed TCR beta diversity and the percentage of naive T cells measured by flow cytometry. The long-lived group showed more naive CD4+ T cells, fewer expanded clones and increased TCR diversity than the aged group, suggesting age selection. Because the CMV infection status of the donors was unknown, age-related changes in expanded clonotypes may potentially have been confounded.

Donors were 40 or so systemically healthy Caucasian individuals from Russia aged roughly 6 to 90 years. Each donor gave around 9 milliliters of peripheral blood, collected into EDTA-treated Vacutainer tubes. Ficoll-Paque density-gradient centrifugation was used to isolate PBMCs, with at least 6 million obtained per sample. Total RNA was extracted from PBMCs with Trizol reagent, with at least 6 micrograms obtained per sample. For every donor, an aliquot of PBMCs went through flow cytometry to measure the percentages of naive CD45RAhigh/CD27high T cells. CDR1 and CDR2, per the germline V gene (reference sequence), are SEHNR and FQNEAQ. CDR3 length: 18 amino acids, cysteine to phenylalanine. This entry keeps only the CDR3 DNA: 54 bases, framed from base 1. V is trimmed back by 4 bases and J by 2 bases, and the junction contains 14 bases that no gene match accounts for. Libraries were made using 5' RACE. The run used an Illumina HiSeq 2500. A second PCR of about 7 to 12 cycles was run with a J-beta primer mix and a sample-barcoded 5' primer. A template-switch 5' adaptor carrying 12 random nucleotides introduced a unique molecular identifier onto each TCR beta cDNA molecule. Each sample yielded at least 2.5 million CDR3-containing paired-end reads. First-strand cDNA was synthesized from all RNA with the Mint cDNA synthesis kit, primed by a TRBC-specific oligonucleotide. All cDNA was treated with uracil-DNA glycosylase and then went through a first 18-cycle PCR with the universal primers M1SS and BC2_uni_R. The study's own analysis went as follows. Each sample was normalized by randomly selecting 1 million high-quality reads, each carrying a distinct molecular identifier. Reads sharing molecular identifiers were discarded rather than binned into consensus sequences. MiTCR, with a Q25 quality threshold and the strictest error-elimination algorithm, was used for CDR3 identification, clonotype clustering and error correction. A nonparametric unseen species model using Euler transformation provided a lower-bound estimate of total TCR beta diversity. TCRdb's own reprocessing of the public reads used fastp at Q25 and MiXCR and kept productive beta chains. Each entry is one CDR3 protein sequence, shown with its most common DNA and genes. The V and J calls, along with clone size, are taken from TCRdb and not from the paper's own processing. The sample table lists 850,000 to 1,300,000 distinct CDR3 sequences, 40% to 55% of them with a count of one. Of the sample, 18% is held by the ten largest clones.

The rearranged segments are TRBV7-9 and TRBJ2-7, with 10 bases aligning to TRBD2. Sample: blood. The clonotype was recovered from a woman in her fifties or sixties in good health. The sequence in DNA is TGTGCCAGCAGCTATGATTCGACTAGCGGGCTTTATCCCTACGAGCAGTACTTC. It codes for CASSYDSTSGLYPYEQYF.